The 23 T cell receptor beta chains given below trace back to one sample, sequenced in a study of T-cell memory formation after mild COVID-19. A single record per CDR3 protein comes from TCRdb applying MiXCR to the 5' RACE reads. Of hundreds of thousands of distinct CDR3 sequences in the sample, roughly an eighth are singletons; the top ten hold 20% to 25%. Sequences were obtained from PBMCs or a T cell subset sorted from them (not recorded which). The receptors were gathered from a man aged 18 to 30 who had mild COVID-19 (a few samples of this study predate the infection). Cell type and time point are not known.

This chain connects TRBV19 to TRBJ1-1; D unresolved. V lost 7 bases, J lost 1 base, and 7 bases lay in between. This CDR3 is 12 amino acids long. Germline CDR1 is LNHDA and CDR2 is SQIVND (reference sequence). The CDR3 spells CASNSGNTEAFF. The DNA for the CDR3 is TGTGCCAGTAATTCAGGGAACACTGAAGCTTTCTTT.

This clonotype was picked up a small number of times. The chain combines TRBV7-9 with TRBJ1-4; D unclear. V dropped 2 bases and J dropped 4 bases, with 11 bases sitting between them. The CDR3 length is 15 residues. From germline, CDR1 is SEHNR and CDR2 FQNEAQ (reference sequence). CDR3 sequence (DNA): TGTGCCAGCAGCTTATACGAAGCGATTAATGAAAAACTGTTTTTT. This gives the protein CASSLYEAINEKLFF.

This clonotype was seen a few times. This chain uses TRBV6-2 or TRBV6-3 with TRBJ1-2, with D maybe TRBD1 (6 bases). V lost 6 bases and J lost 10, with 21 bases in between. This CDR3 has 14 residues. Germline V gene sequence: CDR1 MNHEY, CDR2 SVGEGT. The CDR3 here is CASSPSDRLMVYTF. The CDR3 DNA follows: TGTGCCAGCAGCCCCTCGGACAGACTTATGGTCTACACCTTC.

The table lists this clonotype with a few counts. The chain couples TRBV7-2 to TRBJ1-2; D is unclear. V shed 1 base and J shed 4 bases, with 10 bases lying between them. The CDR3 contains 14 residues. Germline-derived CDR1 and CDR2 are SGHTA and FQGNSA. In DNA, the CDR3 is TGTGCCAGCAGCTTAGAGGCGCACGGCTATGGCTACACCTTC. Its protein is CASSLEAHGYGYTF.

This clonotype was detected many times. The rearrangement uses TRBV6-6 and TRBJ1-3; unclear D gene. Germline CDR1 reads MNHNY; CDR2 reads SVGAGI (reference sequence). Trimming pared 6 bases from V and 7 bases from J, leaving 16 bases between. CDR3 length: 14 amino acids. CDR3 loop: CASSPVEESNTIYF. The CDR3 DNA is TGTGCCAGCAGCCCGGTCGAGGAGTCGAACACCATATATTTT.

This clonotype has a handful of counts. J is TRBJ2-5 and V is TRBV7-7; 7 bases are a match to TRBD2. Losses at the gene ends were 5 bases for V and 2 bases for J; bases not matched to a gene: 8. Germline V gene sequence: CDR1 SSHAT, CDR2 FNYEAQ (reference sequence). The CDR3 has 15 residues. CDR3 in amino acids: CASSPHLGGQETQYF. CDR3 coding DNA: TGTGCCAGCAGCCCTCATCTCGGGGGGCAAGAGACCCAGTACTTC.

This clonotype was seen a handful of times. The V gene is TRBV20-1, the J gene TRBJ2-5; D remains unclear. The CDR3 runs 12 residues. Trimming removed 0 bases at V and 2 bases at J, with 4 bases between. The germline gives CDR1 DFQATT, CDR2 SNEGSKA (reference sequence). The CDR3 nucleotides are TGCAGTGCTAGAGAGGTACAAGAGACCCAGTACTTC. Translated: CSAREVQETQYF.

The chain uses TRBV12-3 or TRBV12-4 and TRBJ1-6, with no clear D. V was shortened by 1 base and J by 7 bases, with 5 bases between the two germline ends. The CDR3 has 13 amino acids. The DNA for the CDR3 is TGTGCCAGCAGTTTAGAATTCAATTCACCCCTCCACTTT. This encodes CASSLEFNSPLHF.

Written as DNA, the CDR3 is TGCGCCAGCAGCATGACAGTCTTAGCGAACACCGGGGAGCTGTTTTTT. It translates to CASSMTVLANTGELFF. The chain is built from TRBV5-1 and TRBJ2-2; D is perhaps TRBD1 (5 bases). V dropped 4 bases and J dropped 0 bases, with 13 bases sitting between them. The CDR3 is 16 amino acids. Per germline, CDR1 SGHRS and CDR2 YFSETQ.

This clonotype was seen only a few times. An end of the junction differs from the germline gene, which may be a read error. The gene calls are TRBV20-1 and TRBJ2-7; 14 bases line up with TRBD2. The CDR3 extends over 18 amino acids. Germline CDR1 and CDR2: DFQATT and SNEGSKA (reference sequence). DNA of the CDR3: TGCAGTGCGAAAGGGACTAGCGGGGGTATGCTTACCTCCAACGAGCAGTACTTC. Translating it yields CSAKGTSGGMLTSNEQYF.

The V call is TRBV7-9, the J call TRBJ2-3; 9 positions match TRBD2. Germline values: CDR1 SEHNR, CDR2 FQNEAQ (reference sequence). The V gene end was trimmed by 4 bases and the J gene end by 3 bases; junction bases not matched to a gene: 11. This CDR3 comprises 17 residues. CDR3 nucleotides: TGTGCCAGCAGCTCTTCAGCGGGGGGAGCTCATACAGATACGCAGTATTTT. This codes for CASSSSAGGAHTDTQYF. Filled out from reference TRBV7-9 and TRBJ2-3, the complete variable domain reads DTGVSQNPRHKITKRGQNVTFRCDPISEHNRLYWYRQTLGQGPEFLTYFQNEAQLEKSRLLSDRFSAERPKGSFSTLEIQRTEQGDSAMYLCASSSSAGGAHTDTQYFGPGTRLTVL.

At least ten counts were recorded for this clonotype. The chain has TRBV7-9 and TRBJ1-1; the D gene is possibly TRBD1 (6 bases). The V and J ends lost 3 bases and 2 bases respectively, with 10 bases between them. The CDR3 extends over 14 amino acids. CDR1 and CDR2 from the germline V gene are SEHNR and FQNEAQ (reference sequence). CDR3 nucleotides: TGTGCCAGCAGCTTCACAGGGACTAACACTGAAGCTTTCTTT. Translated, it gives CASSFTGTNTEAFF.

The DNA for the CDR3 is TGTGCCAGCAGTTTTTCAGCTAGCGGGGGCTCAGATACGCAGTATTTT. It encodes CASSFSASGGSDTQYF. This chain connects TRBV12-3 or TRBV12-4 to TRBJ2-3; TRBD2 matches at 10 bases. This CDR3 has 16 residues. J was trimmed by 4 bases and V by 3 bases; bases with no gene match: 7.

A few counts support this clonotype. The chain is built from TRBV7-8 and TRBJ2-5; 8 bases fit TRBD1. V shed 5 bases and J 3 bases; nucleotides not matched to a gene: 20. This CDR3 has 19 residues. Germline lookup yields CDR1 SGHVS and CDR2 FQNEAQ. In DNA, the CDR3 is TGTGCCAGCAGCCCAACCCCTTATACGACAGGGGAGGTTAAAGAGACCCAGTACTTC. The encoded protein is CASSPTPYTTGEVKETQYF.

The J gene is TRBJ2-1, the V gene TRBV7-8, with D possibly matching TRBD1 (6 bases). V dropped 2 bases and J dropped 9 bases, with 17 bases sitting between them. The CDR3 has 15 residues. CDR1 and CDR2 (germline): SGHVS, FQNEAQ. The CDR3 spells CASSLSGVPRGEQFF. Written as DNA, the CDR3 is TGTGCCAGCAGCTTATCAGGGGTGCCTCGGGGTGAGCAGTTCTTC.

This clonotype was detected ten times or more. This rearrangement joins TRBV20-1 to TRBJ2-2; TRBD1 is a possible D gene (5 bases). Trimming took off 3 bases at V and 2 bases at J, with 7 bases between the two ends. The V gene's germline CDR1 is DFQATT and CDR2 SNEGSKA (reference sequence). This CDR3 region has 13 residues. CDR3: CSARQGNTGELFF. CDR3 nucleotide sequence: TGCAGTGCTAGGCAGGGTAACACCGGGGAGCTGTTTTTT.

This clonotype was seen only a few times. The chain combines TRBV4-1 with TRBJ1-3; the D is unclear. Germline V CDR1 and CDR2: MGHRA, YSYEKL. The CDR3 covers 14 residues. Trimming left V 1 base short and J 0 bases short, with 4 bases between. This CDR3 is CASSQAGSGNTIYF. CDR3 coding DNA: TGCGCCAGCAGCCAAGCGGGCTCTGGAAACACCATATATTTT.

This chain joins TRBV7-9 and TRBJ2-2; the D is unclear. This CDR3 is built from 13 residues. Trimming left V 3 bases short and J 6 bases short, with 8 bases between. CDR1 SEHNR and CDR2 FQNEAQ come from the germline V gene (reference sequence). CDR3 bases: TGTGCCAGCAGCTTCGATTTCCCCGGGGAGCTGTTTTTT. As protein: CASSFDFPGELFF.

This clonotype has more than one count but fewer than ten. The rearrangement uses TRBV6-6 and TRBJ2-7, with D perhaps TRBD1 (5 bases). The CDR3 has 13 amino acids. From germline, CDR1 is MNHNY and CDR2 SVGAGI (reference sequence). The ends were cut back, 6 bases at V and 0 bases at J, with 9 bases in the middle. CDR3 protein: CASRPGRSYEQYV. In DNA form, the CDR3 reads TGTGCCAGCAGGCCAGGGCGCTCCTACGAGCAGTACGTC.

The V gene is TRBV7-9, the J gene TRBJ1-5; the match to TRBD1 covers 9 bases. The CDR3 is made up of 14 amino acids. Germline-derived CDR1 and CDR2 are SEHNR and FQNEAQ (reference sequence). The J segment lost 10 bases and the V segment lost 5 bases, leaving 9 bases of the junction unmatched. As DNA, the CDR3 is TGTGCCAGCAGCCCTCCGGGACAGGGATATCCCCAGCATTTT. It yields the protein CASSPPGQGYPQHF.

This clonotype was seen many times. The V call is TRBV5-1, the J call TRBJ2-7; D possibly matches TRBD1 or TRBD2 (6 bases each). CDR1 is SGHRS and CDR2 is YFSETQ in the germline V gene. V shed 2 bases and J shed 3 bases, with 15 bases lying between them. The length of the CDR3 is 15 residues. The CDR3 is CASSLWGDIIYEQYF. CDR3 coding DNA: TGCGCCAGCAGCTTATGGGGGGACATCATCTACGAGCAGTACTTC.

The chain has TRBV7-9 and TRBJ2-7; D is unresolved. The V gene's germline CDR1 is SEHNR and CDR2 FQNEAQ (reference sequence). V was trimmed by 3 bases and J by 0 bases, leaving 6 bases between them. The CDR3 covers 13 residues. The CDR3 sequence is CASSFDNSYEQYV. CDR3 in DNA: TGTGCCAGCAGCTTCGACAACTCCTACGAGCAGTACGTC.

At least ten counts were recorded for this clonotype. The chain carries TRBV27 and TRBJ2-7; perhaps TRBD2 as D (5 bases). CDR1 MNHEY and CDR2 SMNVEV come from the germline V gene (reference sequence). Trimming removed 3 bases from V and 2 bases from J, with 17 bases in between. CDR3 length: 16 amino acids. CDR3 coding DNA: TGTGCCAGCAGTTTCAAGTTTGGAGGCAGTACCTACGAGCAGTACTTC. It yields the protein CASSFKFGGSTYEQYF.